Below are 6 T cell receptor beta chains sequenced from a single sample in a study of chemoradiotherapy in HPV16-positive cancers. Produced via immunoSEQ multiplex PCR; TCRdb's table is partial and in-frame only. The sample lists some 5,000 clones, 75% to 90% occurring once. Sequenced here: tumor tissue, sampled from a patient who underwent chemoradiotherapy. Receptors were obtained from a human donor with HPV-associated anogenital cancer.

J is TRBJ1-5 and V is TRBV2; D gene ambiguous. Germline lookup yields CDR1 SNHLY and CDR2 FYNNEI. This CDR3 contains 14 residues. Between the trimmed V and J ends, which lost 5 bases and 0 bases, there was a span of 8 bases. The CDR3 DNA reads TGTGCCAGCAGTCGAGTTAATAGCAATCAGCCCCAGCATTTT. Encoded protein: CASSRVNSNQPQHF.

J is TRBJ2-7 and V is TRBV6-1; D is perhaps TRBD1 (5 bases). This CDR3 contains 14 residues. CDR1 and CDR2 from the germline V gene are MNHNS and SASEGT. The ends were cut back, 2 bases at V and 3 bases at J, with 11 bases in the middle. In nucleotides, the CDR3 is TGTGCCAGCAGTGAATCGGGCAGGGTCTACGAGCAGTACTTC. It translates to CASSESGRVYEQYF.

The rearrangement links TRBV23-1 to TRBJ2-7; the D is unclear. TRBV23-1 is an open reading frame, and its role is uncertain. Trimming took off 2 bases at V and 0 bases at J, with 14 bases between the two ends. This CDR3 region has 16 residues. CDR3 nucleotides: TGCGCCAGCAGTCAAATCGGCCAGAAGAGCTCCTACGAGCAGTACGTC. Translating gives CASSQIGQKSSYEQYV.

The chain carries TRBV9 and TRBJ2-2; D gene unclear. Trimming cost V 3 bases and J 4 bases, with 10 bases left between them. Per germline, CDR1 SGDLS and CDR2 YYNGEE. The CDR3 extends over 14 amino acids. CDR3 loop: CASSESVLTGELFF. The CDR3 DNA follows: TGTGCCAGCAGCGAGTCGGTACTCACCGGGGAGCTGTTTTTT.

The J gene is TRBJ1-5, the V gene TRBV6-1, with unresolved D. V was trimmed by 4 bases and J by 6 bases, leaving 10 bases between them. The germline V gene has CDR1 MNHNS and CDR2 SASEGT. The CDR3 is 13 amino acids. In DNA, the CDR3 is TGTGCCAGCAGTGGCATACAGCGTCAGCCCCAGCATTTT. This translates into CASSGIQRQPQHF.

The genes are TRBV28 and TRBJ2-1, with a possible D match to TRBD2 (5 bases). Trimming stripped 4 bases from V and 4 bases from J, with 17 bases between. CDR3 length equals 16 residues. The V gene's germline CDR1 is MDHEN and CDR2 SYDVKM. The DNA for the CDR3 is TGTGCCAGCAGTTCACCTCACTCTAGCAGATACAATGAGCAGTTCTTC. Its protein is CASSSPHSSRYNEQFF.